This TCR beta chain was found in a study of graft-versus-host responses after intestinal transplantation. Using immunoSEQ multiplex PCR, the repertoire was profiled, and TCRdb retains in-frame clones only, with some absent. The sample has approximately 90,000 clones, 88% seen once. Trimming took 10 bases from V and 0 from J; bases not matched to a gene: 3. CDR1 is MDHEN and CDR2 is SYDVKM in the germline V gene. This CDR3 has 13 amino acids. Comments on this clone: Its specificity is not known.

The chain joins TRBV28 to TRBJ2-7; TRBD2 agrees at 10 bases. The receptor comes from a human donor who was the organ donor for an intestinal transplant. Sequenced here: unstimulated CD4+ T cells sorted from spleen or lymph node cells, sampled before transplant. DNA for the CDR3: TGTGCCACCAGGACTAGCGGCTCCTACGAGCAGTACTTC. It yields the protein CATRTSGSYEQYF.